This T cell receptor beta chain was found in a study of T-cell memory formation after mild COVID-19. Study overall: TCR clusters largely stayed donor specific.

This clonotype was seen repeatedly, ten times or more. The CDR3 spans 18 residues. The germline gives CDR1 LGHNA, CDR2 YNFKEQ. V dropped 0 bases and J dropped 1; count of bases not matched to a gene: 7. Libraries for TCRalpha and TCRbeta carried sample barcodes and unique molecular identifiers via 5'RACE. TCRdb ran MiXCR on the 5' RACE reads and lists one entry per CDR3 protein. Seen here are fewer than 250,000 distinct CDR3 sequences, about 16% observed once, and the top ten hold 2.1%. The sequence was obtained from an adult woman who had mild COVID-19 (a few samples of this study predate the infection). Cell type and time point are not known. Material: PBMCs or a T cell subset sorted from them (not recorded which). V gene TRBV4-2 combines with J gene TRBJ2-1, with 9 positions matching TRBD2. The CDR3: CASSQDVQGLASYNEQFF. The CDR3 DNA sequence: TGTGCCAGCAGCCAAGATGTGCAAGGACTAGCGTCCTACAATGAGCAGTTCTTC.